The 8 T cell receptor beta chains given below trace back to one sample, sequenced in a study of circulating tumor DNA in untreated peripheral T-cell lymphoma. Data came from immunoSEQ multiplex PCR; TCRdb stores just in-frame clones and leaves some out. The data hold 5,500 to 8,000 clones, with roughly 80% observed a single time. Input material: tumor tissue. Receptors originate from a human donor with peripheral T-cell lymphoma.

The chain joins TRBV28 to TRBJ2-6, with D maybe TRBD1 (6 bases). V lost 6 bases and J 0 bases, leaving 12 bases between the germline ends. Germline V gene data show CDR1 as MDHEN and CDR2 as SYDVKM. The CDR3 is 16 amino acids. This chain's CDR3 is CASSEQGSSGANVLTF. The CDR3 DNA sequence: TGTGCCAGCAGCGAACAGGGAAGCTCTGGGGCCAACGTCCTGACTTTC.

The V and J genes are TRBV6-8 and TRBJ1-1, with TRBD1 matching over 8 bases. The CDR3 is 14 amino acids. CDR1 MNHGY and CDR2 SAAAGT come from the germline V gene. Trimming at V came to 6 bases and at J to 7 bases, leaving 10 bases not matched to a gene. CDR3 bases: TGTGCCAGCAGCTTCACAGGGGGGTATAATGAAGCTTTCTTT. It yields the protein CASSFTGGYNEAFF.

The genes are TRBV18 and TRBJ2-2, with 9 nucleotides matching TRBD1. V lost 3 bases and J lost 4; bases outside the gene matches: 6. The CDR3 runs 16 residues. Per the germline V gene, CDR1 is KGHSH and CDR2 is LQKENI. The CDR3 region is CASSPPGQGRTGELFF. CDR3 bases: TGTGCCAGCTCACCGCCCGGACAGGGGCGCACCGGGGAGCTGTTTTTT.

The V gene is TRBV28, the J gene TRBJ1-1, with 7 bases fitting TRBD1. The CDR3 extends over 14 amino acids. Germline V gene data show CDR1 as MDHEN and CDR2 as SYDVKM. The V and J ends lost 6 bases and 3 bases, in that order; junction bases with no gene match: 7. The CDR3 DNA follows: TGTGCCAGCAGCACAGGGGAAAGTCACACTGAAGCTTTCTTT. Protein: CASSTGESHTEAFF.

This chain joins TRBV29-1 and TRBJ1-2; 7 bases are shared with TRBD1. Germline V lookup: CDR1 SQVTM, CDR2 ANQGSEA. V shed 4 bases, J shed 3 bases, and the junction held 8 bases outside the gene matches. The CDR3 has 14 amino acids. CDR3 loop: CSVVVQGIDYGYTF. The CDR3 nucleotides read TGCAGCGTTGTGGTACAGGGGATCGACTATGGCTACACCTTC.

The chain joins TRBV11-3 to TRBJ2-1; TRBD2 matches at 7 bases. CDR1 and CDR2 from the germline V gene are SGHNT and YENEEA. This CDR3 is built from 15 residues. With V trimmed by 5 bases and J by 1 base, 5 bases remained unmatched. The DNA for the CDR3 is TGTGCCAGCAGCGAGAGCGGGACTTCCTACAATGAGCAGTTCTTC. This codes for CASSESGTSYNEQFF.

This chain links TRBV18 with TRBJ2-5, with D perhaps given as TRBD1 or TRBD2 (6 bases each). The germline V and J ends were trimmed by 3 bases and 3 bases, with 17 bases remaining between them. Per germline, CDR1 KGHSH and CDR2 LQKENI. The CDR3 runs 16 residues. DNA for the CDR3: TGTGCCAGCTCACCCTTAGGAGGGGACATTAAAGAGACCCAGTACTTC. Amino acids: CASSPLGGDIKETQYF.

The V call is TRBV6-7, the J call TRBJ2-7; 12 positions match TRBD2. TRBV6-7 is an open reading frame whose function is uncertain. This CDR3 has 16 amino acids. V shed 2 bases, J shed 3 bases, and the junction held 5 bases outside the gene matches. CDR3 coding DNA: TGTGCCAGCAGTTACACGAGACTAGCGGGGGACTACGAGCAGTACTTC. It encodes CASSYTRLAGDYEQYF.